This T cell receptor beta chain was recovered during a study of beta chain features in type 1 diabetes. Study information: Cell yields, gender and age were comparable in patients and healthy donors.

Only one heparinised blood draw was taken per donor, and its volume averaged around 120 mL. Isolation of CD4+ naive, central memory, regulatory and stem cell-like memory cells was achieved by sorting via CD45RO/CCR7/CD25/CD127/CD95/CD27. Germline V lookup: CDR1 LNHDA, CDR2 SQIVND (reference sequence). The V end lost 2 bases, the J end lost 5 bases, and 13 bases lay between the germline ends. This CDR3 has 14 residues. Findings and caveats of the study: A pattern of fewer insertions and more deletions at VDJ junctions was seen in type 1 diabetes patients.

Remarks on this clone: Antigen specificity is unknown.

cDNA synthesis used the whole RNA isolate, giving expressed TCRB sequences. The protocol was immunoSEQ multiplex PCR, while the TCRdb copy is restricted to in-frame clones and leaves out a portion. The table records 130,000 or so clones, about 10% of them present only once. This TCR derives from a man aged 18-30 years in good health. The chain links TRBV19 to TRBJ2-7; D is possibly TRBD1 (5 bases). The sample consisted of central memory CD4+ T cells from blood. Here the CDR3 reads CASSISGPSHEQYF. CDR3 bases: TGTGCCAGTAGTATATCAGGGCCGAGCCACGAGCAGTACTTC.